The clone carrying this T cell receptor (beta chain) was counted a few times. Its antigen is currently unknown. Time point described: patch test 1, 2 weeks after DPC sensitization. Indicated treatment: therapeutic diphenylcyclopropenone sensitization with weekly scalp DPC. Ahead of each patch test application, blood was drawn. The data belong to a study of human T cells and chemical hapten exposure. Overall study: Throughout the roughly 24-week study, diphenylcyclopropenone was applied weekly to the patients' scalps. On the upper back, patch tests were applied with 0.01% DPC and read at 6 days. Overall study findings and caveats: Sensitizing to DPC left TCRs with a frequency above 1 in 1000 unaltered.

The length of the CDR3 is 18 residues. Trimming stripped 2 bases from V and 4 bases from J, with 23 bases between. Per the germline V gene, CDR1 is MNHNS and CDR2 is SASEGT. TCRdb used MiXCR to reprocess the RACE reads, holding one entry per CDR3 protein. The table records about 340,000 distinct CDR3 sequences, around 7% of them present only once. This clonotype originated in a woman aged 18-29 years with alopecia areata. Some clones in this sample may be carry-over from other donors' samples. V and J are TRBV6-1 and TRBJ1-2; a possible D gene is TRBD1 (5 bases). This specimen consisted of whole blood, obtained in connection with sensitization to the hapten diphenylcyclopropenone (DPC). CDR3 sequence reads: CASSESFIQGGGVYGYTF. DNA for the CDR3: TGTGCCAGCAGTGAATCGTTTATCCAGGGCGGCGGGGTCTATGGCTACACCTTC.